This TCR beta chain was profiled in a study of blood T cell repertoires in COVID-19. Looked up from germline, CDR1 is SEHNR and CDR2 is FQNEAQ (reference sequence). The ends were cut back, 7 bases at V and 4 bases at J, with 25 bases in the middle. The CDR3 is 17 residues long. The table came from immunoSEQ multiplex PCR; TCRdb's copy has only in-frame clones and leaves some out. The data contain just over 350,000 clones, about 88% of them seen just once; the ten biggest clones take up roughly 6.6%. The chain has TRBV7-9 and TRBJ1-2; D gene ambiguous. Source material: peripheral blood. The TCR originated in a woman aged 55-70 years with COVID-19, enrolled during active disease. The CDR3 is CASTLQAGGGEGYGYTF. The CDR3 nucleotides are TGTGCCAGCACTCTTCAAGCGGGAGGAGGAGAGGGCTATGGCTACACCTTC.